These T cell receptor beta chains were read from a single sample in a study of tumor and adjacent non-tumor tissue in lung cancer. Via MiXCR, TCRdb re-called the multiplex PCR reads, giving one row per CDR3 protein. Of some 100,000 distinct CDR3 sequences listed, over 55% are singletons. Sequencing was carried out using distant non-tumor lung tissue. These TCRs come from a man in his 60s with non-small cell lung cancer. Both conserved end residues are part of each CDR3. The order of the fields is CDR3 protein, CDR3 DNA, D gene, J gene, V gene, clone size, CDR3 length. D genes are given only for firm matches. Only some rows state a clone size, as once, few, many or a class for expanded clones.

CDR3 protein: CSVVGHFQETQYF
CDR3 DNA: TGCAGCGTTGTCGGGCACTTCCAAGAGACCCAGTACTTC
D gene: .
J gene: TRBJ2-5
V gene: TRBV29-1
clone size: many
CDR3 length: 13

CDR3 protein: CAWRGYGTTNTEAFF
CDR3 DNA: TGTGCCTGGAGAGGGTATGGCACCACGAACACTGAAGCTTTCTTT
D gene: .
J gene: TRBJ1-1
V gene: TRBV30
clone size: .
CDR3 length: 15

CDR3 protein: CASSDPGRAAYEQYF
CDR3 DNA: TGTGCCAGCAGTGACCCGGGACGGGCAGCCTACGAGCAGTACTTC
D gene: .
J gene: TRBJ2-7
V gene: TRBV6-5
clone size: .
CDR3 length: 15

CDR3 protein: CSSSTDRGNQAQHF
CDR3 DNA: TGTTCCAGCAGTACAGACAGGGGCAATCAGGCCCAGCATTTT
D gene: TRBD1
J gene: TRBJ1-5
V gene: TRBV6-1
clone size: .
CDR3 length: 14

CDR3 protein: CASSSPGQGRAKNIQYF
CDR3 DNA: TGTGCCAGCAGTTCCCCAGGACAGGGGCGAGCCAAAAACATTCAGTACTTC
D gene: TRBD1
J gene: TRBJ2-4
V gene: TRBV28
clone size: few
CDR3 length: 17

CDR3 protein: CASSPEDTRGNIQYF
CDR3 DNA: TGTGCCAGTAGTCCCGAGGACACCCGCGGAAACATTCAGTACTTC
D gene: .
J gene: TRBJ2-4
V gene: TRBV19
clone size: once
CDR3 length: 15

CDR3 protein: CSARASDTRELFF
CDR3 DNA: TGCAGTGCTAGAGCCTCAGACACCCGGGAGCTGTTTTTT
D gene: .
J gene: TRBJ2-2
V gene: TRBV20-1
clone size: once
CDR3 length: 13

CDR3 protein: CASSSTGTSWETQNF
CDR3 DNA: TGTGCCAGCAGCTCCACGGGGACCTCCTGGGAGACCCAGAACTTC
D gene: .
J gene: TRBJ2-5
V gene: TRBV28
clone size: .
CDR3 length: 15

CDR3 protein: CASSTGQGVGAGELFF
CDR3 DNA: TGTGCCAGCAGTACGGGACAGGGAGTCGGTGCCGGGGAGCTGTTTTTT
D gene: TRBD1
J gene: TRBJ2-2
V gene: TRBV6-2/TRBV6-3
clone size: many
CDR3 length: 16

CDR3 protein: CAGARPPRQGAVGELFF
CDR3 DNA: TGTGCCGGCGCCAGGCCCCCCAGACAGGGGGCTGTCGGGGAGCTGTTTTTT
D gene: TRBD1
J gene: TRBJ2-2
V gene: TRBV11-3
clone size: .
CDR3 length: 17

CDR3 protein: CASSSAGSYNEQFF
CDR3 DNA: TGTGCCAGCAGTTCAGCGGGAAGCTACAATGAGCAGTTCTTC
D gene: TRBD2
J gene: TRBJ2-1
V gene: TRBV11-2
clone size: medium-sized
CDR3 length: 14

CDR3 protein: CSVGTSAAEQYF
CDR3 DNA: TGCAGCGTCGGGACTAGCGCAGCCGAGCAGTACTTC
D gene: TRBD2
J gene: TRBJ2-7
V gene: TRBV29-1
clone size: medium-sized
CDR3 length: 12

CDR3 protein: CVSSRTSGYNEQFF
CDR3 DNA: TGTGTCAGTAGTAGGACTAGCGGCTACAATGAGCAGTTCTTC
D gene: TRBD2
J gene: TRBJ2-1
V gene: TRBV19
clone size: .
CDR3 length: 14

CDR3 protein: CSVSGVPTSGRTDTQYF
CDR3 DNA: TGCAGTGTCTCGGGGGTGCCTACTAGCGGGAGGACAGATACGCAGTATTTT
D gene: TRBD2
J gene: TRBJ2-3
V gene: TRBV20-1
clone size: .
CDR3 length: 17

CDR3 protein: CASSSTSGPQYEQFF
CDR3 DNA: TGTGCCAGCAGCTCGACTAGCGGGCCCCAATATGAGCAGTTCTTC
D gene: TRBD2
J gene: TRBJ2-1
V gene: TRBV5-4
clone size: many
CDR3 length: 15

CDR3 protein: CASSDRANTEAFF
CDR3 DNA: TGTGCCAGCAGTGATCGAGCGAACACTGAAGCTTTCTTT
D gene: .
J gene: TRBJ1-1
V gene: TRBV2
clone size: .
CDR3 length: 13

CDR3 protein: CASSQGTGEEKLFF
CDR3 DNA: TGTGCCAGCAGCCAAGGGACAGGTGAAGAAAAACTGTTTTTT
D gene: TRBD1
J gene: TRBJ1-4
V gene: TRBV4-2
clone size: many
CDR3 length: 14

CDR3 protein: CASSWASGFNNEQFF
CDR3 DNA: TGTGCCAGCAGCTGGGCTAGCGGGTTTAACAATGAGCAGTTCTTC
D gene: TRBD2
J gene: TRBJ2-1
V gene: TRBV11-2
clone size: .
CDR3 length: 15

CDR3 protein: CASSPLAGMVDGETQYF
CDR3 DNA: TGCGCCAGCAGCCCCCTGGCCGGGATGGTTGATGGTGAGACCCAGTACTTC
D gene: .
J gene: TRBJ2-5
V gene: TRBV7-9
clone size: once
CDR3 length: 17

CDR3 protein: CVSSPRGNDYGYTF
CDR3 DNA: TGTGTCAGCAGTCCTAGGGGGAACGACTATGGCTACACCTTC
D gene: .
J gene: TRBJ1-2
V gene: TRBV6-5
clone size: .
CDR3 length: 14

CDR3 protein: CTSSRVTHSTDTQYF
CDR3 DNA: TGTACCAGCAGCCGCGTCACGCATAGCACAGATACGCAGTATTTT
D gene: .
J gene: TRBJ2-3
V gene: TRBV5-5
clone size: .
CDR3 length: 15

CDR3 protein: CASSFTGTGTEAFF
CDR3 DNA: TGTGCCAGCAGCTTTACGGGGACTGGAACTGAAGCTTTCTTT
D gene: .
J gene: TRBJ1-1
V gene: TRBV5-4
clone size: .
CDR3 length: 14

CDR3 protein: CASSVLEGTQYF
CDR3 DNA: TGTGCCAGCAGTGTACTAGAAGGGACCCAGTACTTC
D gene: .
J gene: TRBJ2-5
V gene: TRBV6-1
clone size: .
CDR3 length: 12